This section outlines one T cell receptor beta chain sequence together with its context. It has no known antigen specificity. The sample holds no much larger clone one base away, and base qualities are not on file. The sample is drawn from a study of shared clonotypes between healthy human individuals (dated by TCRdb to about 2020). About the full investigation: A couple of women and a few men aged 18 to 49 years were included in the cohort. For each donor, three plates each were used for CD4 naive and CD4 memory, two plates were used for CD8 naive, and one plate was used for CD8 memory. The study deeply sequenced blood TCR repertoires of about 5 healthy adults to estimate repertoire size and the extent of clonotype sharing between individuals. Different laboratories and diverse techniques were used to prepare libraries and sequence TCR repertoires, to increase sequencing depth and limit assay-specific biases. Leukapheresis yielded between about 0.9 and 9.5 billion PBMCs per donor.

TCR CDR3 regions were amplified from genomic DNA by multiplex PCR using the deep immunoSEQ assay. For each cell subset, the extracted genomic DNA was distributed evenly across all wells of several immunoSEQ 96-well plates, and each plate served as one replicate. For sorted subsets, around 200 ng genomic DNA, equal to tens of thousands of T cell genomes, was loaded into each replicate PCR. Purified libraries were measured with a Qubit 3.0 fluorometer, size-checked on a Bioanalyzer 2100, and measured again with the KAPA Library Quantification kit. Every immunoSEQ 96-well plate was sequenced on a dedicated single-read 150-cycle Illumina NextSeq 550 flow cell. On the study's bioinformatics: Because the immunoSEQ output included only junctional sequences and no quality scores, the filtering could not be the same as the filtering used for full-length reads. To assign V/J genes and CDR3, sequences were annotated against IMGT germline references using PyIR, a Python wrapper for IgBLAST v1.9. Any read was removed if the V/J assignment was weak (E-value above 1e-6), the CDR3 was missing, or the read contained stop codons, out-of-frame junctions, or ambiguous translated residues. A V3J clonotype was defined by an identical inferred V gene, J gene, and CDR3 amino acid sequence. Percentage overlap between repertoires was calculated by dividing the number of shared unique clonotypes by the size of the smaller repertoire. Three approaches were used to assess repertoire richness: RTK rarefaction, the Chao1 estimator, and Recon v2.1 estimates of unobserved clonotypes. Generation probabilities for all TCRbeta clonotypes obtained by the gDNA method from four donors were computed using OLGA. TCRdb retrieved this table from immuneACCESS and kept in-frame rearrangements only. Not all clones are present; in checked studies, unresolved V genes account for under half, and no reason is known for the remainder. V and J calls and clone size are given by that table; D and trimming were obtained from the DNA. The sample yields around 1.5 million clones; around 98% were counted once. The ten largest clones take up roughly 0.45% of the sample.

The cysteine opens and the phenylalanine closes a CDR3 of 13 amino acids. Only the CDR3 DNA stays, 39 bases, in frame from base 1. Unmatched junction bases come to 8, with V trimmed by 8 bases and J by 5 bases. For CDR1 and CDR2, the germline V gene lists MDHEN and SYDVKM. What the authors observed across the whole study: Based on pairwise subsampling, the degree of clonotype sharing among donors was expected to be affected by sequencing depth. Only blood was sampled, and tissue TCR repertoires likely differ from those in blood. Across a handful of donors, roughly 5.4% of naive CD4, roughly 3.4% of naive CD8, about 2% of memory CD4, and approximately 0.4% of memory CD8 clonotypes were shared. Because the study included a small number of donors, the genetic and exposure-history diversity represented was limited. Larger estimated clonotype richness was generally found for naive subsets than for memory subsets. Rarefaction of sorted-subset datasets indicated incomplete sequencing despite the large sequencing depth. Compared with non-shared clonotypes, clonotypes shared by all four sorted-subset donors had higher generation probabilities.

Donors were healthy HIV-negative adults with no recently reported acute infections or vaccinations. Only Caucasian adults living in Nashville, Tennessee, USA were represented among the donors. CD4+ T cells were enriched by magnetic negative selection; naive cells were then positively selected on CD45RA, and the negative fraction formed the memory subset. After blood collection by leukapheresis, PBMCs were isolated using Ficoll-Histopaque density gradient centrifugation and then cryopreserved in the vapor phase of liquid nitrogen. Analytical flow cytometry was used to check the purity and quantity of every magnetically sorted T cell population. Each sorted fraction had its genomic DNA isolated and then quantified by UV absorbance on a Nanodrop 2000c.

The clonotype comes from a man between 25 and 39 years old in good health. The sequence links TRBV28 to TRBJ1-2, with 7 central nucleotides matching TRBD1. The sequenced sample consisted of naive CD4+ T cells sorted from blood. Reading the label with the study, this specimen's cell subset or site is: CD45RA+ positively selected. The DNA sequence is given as TGTGCCAGCTACGGACAGGCATTTTATGGCTACACCTTC. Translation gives CASYGQAFYGYTF.